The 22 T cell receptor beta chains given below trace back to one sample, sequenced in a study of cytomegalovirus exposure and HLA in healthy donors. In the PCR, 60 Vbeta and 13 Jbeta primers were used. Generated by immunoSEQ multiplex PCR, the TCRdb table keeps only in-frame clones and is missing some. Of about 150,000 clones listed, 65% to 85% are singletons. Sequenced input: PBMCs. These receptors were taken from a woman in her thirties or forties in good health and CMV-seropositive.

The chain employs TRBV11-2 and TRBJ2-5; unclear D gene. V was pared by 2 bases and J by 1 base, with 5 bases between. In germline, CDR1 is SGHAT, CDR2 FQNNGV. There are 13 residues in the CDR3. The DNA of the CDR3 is TGTGCCAGCAGCTTATCCCTCCAAGAGACCCAGTACTTC. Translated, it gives CASSLSLQETQYF.

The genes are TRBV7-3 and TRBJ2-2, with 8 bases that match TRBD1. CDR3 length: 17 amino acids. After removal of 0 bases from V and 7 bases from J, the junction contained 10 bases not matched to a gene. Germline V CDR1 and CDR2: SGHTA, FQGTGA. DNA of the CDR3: TGTGCCAGCAGCTTAACTTCCGACAGGGGTGTGTACGGGGAGCTGTTTTTT. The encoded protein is CASSLTSDRGVYGELFF.

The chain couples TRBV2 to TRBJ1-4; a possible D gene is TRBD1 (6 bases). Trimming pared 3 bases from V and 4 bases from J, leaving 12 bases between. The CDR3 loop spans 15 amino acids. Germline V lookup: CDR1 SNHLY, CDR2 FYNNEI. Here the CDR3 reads CASSDIRGSNEKLFF. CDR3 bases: TGTGCCAGCAGTGATATTAGGGGGAGTAATGAAAAACTGTTTTTT.

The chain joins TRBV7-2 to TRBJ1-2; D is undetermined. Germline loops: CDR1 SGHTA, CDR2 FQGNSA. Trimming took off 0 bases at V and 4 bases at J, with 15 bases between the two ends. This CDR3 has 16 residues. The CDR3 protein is CASSLARLEVGYGYTF. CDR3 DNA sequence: TGTGCCAGCAGCTTAGCTCGACTCGAGGTCGGCTATGGCTACACCTTC.

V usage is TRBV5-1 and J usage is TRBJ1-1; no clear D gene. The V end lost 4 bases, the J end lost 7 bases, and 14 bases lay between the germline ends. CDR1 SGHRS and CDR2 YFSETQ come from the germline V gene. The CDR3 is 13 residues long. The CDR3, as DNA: TGCGCCAGCAGCCTGATGGGCTCCGGTGAAGCTTTCTTT. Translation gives CASSLMGSGEAFF.

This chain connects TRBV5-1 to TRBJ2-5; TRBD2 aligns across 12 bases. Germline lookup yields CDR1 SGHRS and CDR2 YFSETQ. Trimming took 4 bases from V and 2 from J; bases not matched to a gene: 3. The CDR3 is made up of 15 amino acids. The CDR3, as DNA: TGCGCCAGCAGCACCGGGACTAGCGGGCAAGAGACCCAGTACTTC. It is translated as CASSTGTSGQETQYF.

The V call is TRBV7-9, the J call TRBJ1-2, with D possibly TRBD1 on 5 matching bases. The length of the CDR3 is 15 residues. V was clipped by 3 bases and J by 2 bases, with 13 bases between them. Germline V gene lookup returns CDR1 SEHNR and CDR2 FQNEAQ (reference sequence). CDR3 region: CASSFGGGPNYGYTF. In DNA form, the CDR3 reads TGTGCCAGCAGCTTTGGGGGGGGACCGAACTATGGCTACACCTTC.

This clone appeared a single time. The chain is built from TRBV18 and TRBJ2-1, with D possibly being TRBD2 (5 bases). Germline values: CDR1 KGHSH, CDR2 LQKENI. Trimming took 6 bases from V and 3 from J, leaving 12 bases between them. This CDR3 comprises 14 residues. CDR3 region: CASSLQAGYNEQFF. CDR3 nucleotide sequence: TGTGCCAGCTCTCTCCAGGCGGGCTACAATGAGCAGTTCTTC.

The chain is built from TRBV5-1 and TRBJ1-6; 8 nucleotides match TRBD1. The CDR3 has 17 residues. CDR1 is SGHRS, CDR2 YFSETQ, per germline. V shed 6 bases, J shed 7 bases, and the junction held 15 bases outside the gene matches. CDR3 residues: CASKDAVRTGRNSPLHF. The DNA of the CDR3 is TGCGCCAGCAAGGACGCTGTTCGGACAGGGAGGAATTCACCCCTCCACTTT.

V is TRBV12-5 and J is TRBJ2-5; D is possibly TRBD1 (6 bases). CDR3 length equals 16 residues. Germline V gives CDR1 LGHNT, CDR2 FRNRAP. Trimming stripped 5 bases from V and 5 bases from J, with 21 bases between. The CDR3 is CASGPPLTGLGETQYF. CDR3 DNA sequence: TGTGCTAGTGGTCCCCCCCTGACAGGCCTCGGGGAGACCCAGTACTTC.

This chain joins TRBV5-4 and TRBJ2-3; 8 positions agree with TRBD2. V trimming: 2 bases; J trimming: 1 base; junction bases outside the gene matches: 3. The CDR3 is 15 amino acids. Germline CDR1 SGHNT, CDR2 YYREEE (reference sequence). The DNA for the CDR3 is TGTGCCAGCAGCTTCGTGCGGGGGGGCACAGATACGCAGTATTTT. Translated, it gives CASSFVRGGTDTQYF.

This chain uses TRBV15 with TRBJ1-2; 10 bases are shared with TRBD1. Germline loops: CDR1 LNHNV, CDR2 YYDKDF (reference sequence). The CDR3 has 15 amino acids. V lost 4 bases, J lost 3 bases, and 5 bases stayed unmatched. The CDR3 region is CATSIKTGGDYGYTF. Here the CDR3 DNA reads TGTGCCACCAGCATAAAGACAGGGGGCGACTATGGCTACACCTTC. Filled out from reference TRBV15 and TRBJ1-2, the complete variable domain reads DAMVIQNPRYQVTQFGKPVTLSCSQTLNHNVMYWYQQKSSQAPKLLFHYYDKDFNNEADTPDNFQSRRPNTSFCFLDIRSPGLGDTAMYLCATSIKTGGDYGYTFGSGTRLTVV.

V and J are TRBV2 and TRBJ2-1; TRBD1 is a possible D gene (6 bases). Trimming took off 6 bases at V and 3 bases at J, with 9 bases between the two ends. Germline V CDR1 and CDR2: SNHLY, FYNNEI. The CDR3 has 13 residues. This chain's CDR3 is CASSQGYYNEQFF. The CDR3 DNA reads TGTGCCAGCAGCCAGGGGTACTACAATGAGCAGTTCTTC.

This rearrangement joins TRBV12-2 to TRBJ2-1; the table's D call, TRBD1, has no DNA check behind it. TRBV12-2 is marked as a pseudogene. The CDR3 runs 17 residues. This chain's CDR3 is CASRLIWFRDSYNEQFF. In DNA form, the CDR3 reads TGTGCAAGTCGCTTAATATGGTTTCGGGACAGTTACAATGAGCAGTTCTTC.

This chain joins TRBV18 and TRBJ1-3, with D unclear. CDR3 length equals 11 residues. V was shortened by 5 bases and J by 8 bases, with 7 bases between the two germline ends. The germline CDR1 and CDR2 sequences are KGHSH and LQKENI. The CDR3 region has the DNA TGTGCCAGCTCATACGGGGACACCATATATTTT. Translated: CASSYGDTIYF.

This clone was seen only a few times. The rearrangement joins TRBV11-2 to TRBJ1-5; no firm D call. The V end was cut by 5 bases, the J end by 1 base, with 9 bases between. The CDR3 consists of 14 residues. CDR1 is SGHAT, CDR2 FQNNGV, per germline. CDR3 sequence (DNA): TGTGCCAGCAGCACGACCGGGAGCAATCAGCCCCAGCATTTT. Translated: CASSTTGSNQPQHF.

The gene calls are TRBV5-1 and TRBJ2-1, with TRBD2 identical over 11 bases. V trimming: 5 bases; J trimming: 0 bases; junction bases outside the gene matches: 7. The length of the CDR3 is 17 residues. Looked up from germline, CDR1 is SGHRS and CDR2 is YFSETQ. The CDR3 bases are TGCGCCAGCAGGGGGTTAGCGGGGGGGAGCTCCTACAATGAGCAGTTCTTC. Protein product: CASRGLAGGSSYNEQFF.

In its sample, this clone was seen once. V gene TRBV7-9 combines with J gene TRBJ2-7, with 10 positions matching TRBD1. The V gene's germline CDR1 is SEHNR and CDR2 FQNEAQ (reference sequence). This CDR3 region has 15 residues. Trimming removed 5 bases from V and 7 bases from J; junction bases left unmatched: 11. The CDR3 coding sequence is TGTGCCAGCAGCCCCGGCTGGGGACAGGGGTGGGAGCAGTACTTC. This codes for CASSPGWGQGWEQYF.

The chain's CDR3 is CASRVGEAGNTIYF. Written as DNA, the CDR3 is TGTGCCAGTCGCGTGGGGGAGGCTGGAAACACCATATATTTT. J is TRBJ1-3 and V is TRBV19; tentatively, D is TRBD1 (5 bases). Trimming cost V 8 bases and J 2 bases, with 13 bases left between them. The germline V gene encodes CDR1 LNHDA and CDR2 SQIVND (reference sequence). This CDR3 region has 14 residues. Looking up the rest from reference TRBV19 and TRBJ1-3 gives the full variable domain: DGGITQSPKYLFRKEGQNVTLSCEQNLNHDAMYWYRQDPGQGLRLIYYSQIVNDFQKGDIAEGYSVSREKKESFPLTVTSAQKNPTAFYLCASRVGEAGNTIYFGEGSWLTVV.

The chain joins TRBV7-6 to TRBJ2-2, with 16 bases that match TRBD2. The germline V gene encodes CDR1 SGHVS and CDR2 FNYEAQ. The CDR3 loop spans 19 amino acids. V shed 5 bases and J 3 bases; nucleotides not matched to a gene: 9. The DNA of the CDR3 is TGTGCCAGCAGCCCAAGGGGACTAGCGGGGGGGCGCGACACCGGGGAGCTGTTTTTT. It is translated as CASSPRGLAGGRDTGELFF.

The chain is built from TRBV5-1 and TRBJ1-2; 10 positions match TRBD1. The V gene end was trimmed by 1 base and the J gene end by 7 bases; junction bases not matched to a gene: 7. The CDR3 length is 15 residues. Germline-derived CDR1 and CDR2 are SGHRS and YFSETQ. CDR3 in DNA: TGCGCCAGCAGCTTGCGCCCGGGACAGGGGAGTGGCTACACCTTC. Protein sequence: CASSLRPGQGSGYTF.

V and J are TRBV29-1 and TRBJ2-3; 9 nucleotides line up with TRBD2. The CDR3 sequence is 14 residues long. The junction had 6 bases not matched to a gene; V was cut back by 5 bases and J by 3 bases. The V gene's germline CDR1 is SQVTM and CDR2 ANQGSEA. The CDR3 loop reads CSVHRRGGTDTQYF. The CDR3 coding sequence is TGCAGCGTTCACCGGCGGGGGGGAACAGATACGCAGTATTTT.